This T cell receptor (beta chain) was sequenced for a study of CD4+ T cells in melanoma. In regard to this clone: Its antigen is unknown.

Study-wide results and caveats: CD8+ T cell, macrophage and B cell function reportedly correlated with neoantigen-specific CD4+ T cells. Neoantigen-specific CD4+ T cells in melanoma reportedly had diverse differentiation states.

Clones were read by immunoSEQ multiplex PCR, and TCRdb kept only the in-frame ones, dropping some. Among about 21,000 clones listed, 78% were seen once. This CDR3 is 14 amino acids long. Germline loops: CDR1 SGHVS, CDR2 FNYEAQ. Deletions cut 3 bases from V and 1 base from J, with 8 bases between. The sequence came from a human donor with melanoma. V gene TRBV7-6 combines with J gene TRBJ2-3; no reliable D call. DNA of the CDR3: TGTGCCAGCAGCTTGAGGACGGGCACAGATACGCAGTATTTT. Amino acids: CASSLRTGTDTQYF.